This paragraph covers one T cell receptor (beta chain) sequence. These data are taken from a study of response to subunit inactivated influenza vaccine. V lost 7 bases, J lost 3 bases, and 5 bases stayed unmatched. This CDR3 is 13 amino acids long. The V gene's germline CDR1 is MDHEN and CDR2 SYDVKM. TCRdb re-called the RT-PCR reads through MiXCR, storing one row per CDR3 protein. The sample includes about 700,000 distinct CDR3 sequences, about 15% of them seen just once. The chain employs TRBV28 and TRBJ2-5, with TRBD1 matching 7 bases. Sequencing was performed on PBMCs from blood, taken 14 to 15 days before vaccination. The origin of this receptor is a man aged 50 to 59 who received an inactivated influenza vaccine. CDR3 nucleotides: TGTGCCAGCAACACCGGGACAGAAGAGACCCAGTACTTC. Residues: CASNTGTEETQYF.